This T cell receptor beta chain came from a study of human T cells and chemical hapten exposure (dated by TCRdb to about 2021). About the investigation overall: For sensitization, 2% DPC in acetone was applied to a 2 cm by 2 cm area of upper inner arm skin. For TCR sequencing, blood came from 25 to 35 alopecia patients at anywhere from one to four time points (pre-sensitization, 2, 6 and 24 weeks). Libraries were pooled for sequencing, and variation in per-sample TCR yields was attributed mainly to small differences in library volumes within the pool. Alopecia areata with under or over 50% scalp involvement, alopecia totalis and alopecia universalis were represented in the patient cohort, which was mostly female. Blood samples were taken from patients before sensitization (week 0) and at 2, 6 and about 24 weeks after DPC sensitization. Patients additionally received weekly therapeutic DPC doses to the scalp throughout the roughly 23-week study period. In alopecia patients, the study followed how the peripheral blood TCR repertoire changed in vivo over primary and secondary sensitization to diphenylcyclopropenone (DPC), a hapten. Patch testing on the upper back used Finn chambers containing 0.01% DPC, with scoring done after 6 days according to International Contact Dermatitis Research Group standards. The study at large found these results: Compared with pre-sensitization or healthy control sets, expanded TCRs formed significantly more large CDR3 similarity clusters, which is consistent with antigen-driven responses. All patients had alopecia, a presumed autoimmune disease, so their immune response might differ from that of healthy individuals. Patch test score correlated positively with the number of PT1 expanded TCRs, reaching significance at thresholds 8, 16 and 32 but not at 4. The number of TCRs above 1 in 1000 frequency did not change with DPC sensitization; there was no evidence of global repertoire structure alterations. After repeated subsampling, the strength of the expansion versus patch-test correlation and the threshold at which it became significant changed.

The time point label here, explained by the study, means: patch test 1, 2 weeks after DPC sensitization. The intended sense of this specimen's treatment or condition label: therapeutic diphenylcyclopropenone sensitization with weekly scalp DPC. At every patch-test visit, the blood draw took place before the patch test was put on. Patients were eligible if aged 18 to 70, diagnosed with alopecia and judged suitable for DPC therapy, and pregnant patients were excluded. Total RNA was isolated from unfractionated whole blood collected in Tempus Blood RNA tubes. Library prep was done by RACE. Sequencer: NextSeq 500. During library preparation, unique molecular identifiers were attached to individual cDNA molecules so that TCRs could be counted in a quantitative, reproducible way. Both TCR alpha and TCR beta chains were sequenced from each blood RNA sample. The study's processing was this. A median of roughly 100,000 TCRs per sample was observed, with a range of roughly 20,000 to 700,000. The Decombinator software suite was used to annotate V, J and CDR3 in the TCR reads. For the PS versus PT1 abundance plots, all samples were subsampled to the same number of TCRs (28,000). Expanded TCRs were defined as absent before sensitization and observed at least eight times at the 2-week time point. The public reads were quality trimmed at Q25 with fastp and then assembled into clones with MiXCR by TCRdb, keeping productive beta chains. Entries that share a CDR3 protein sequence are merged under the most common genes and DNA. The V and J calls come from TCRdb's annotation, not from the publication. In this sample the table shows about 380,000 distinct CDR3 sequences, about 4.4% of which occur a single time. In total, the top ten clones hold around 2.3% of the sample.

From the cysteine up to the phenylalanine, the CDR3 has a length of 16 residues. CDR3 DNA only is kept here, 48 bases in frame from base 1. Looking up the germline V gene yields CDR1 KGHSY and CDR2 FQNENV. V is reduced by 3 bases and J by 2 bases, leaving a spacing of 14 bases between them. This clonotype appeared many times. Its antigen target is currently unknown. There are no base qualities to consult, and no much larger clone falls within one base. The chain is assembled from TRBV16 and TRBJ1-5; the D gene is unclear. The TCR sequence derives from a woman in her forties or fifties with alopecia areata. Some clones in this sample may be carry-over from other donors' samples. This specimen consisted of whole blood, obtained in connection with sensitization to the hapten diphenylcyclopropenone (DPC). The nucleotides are TGTGCCAGCAGCCACGTCGACAAATCGGGCAATCAGCCCCAGCATTTT. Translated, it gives CASSHVDKSGNQPQHF.